The 17 T cell receptor beta chains presented below share a single source sample, sequenced in a study of blood T cell repertoires in COVID-19. TCRdb's table, derived via immunoSEQ multiplex PCR, lists solely in-frame clones and lacks some. The repertoire includes under 200,000 clones, approximately 87% of them detected once, and 11% sits in the top ten. Sequenced: peripheral blood. Source of these receptors: a woman in her fifties or sixties with COVID-19, enrolled during active disease.

This clone has a handful of counts. The chain carries TRBV27 and TRBJ1-1; 8 nucleotides match TRBD1. The CDR3 is 14 residues long. Per germline, CDR1 MNHEY and CDR2 SMNVEV (reference sequence). Trimming removed 7 bases from V and 1 base from J; junction bases left unmatched: 5. The CDR3 reads CASTLTGANTEAFF. CDR3 in DNA: TGTGCCAGCACCCTGACAGGGGCGAACACTGAAGCTTTCTTT.

The rearrangement uses TRBV18 and TRBJ2-1, with 10 bases that match TRBD1. This CDR3 contains 18 residues. The V segment lost 3 bases and the J segment 7 bases; nucleotides outside the gene matches: 15. The germline CDR1 and CDR2 sequences are KGHSH and LQKENI. CDR3: CASSPKGPGTGAVNEQFF. CDR3 bases: TGTGCCAGCTCACCGAAGGGCCCCGGGACAGGGGCGGTAAATGAGCAGTTCTTC.

V usage is TRBV5-6 and J usage is TRBJ1-6, with TRBD1 as a possible D gene (5 bases). V gave up 0 bases and J gave up 6 bases, with 16 bases separating them. CDR3 size: 17 residues. CDR1 is SGHDT and CDR2 is YYEEEE in the germline V gene. The CDR3 coding sequence is TGTGCCAGCAGCTTGGCCGGGTCAGGCCAGGGTAATTCACCCCTCCACTTT. Translation gives CASSLAGSGQGNSPLHF.

The chain employs TRBV7-2 and TRBJ2-7; D call uncertain. The CDR3 is 15 residues long. The V end was cut by 1 base, the J end by 2 bases, with 12 bases between. The germline V gene has CDR1 SGHTA and CDR2 FQGNSA. The CDR3: CASSLEASETYEQYF. The DNA of the CDR3 is TGTGCCAGCAGCTTAGAGGCCAGCGAGACCTACGAGCAGTACTTC.

In nucleotides, the CDR3 is TGCGCCAGCACCTCGAAACCACAGGGTACAGACTACGAGCAGTACTTC. Residues: CASTSKPQGTDYEQYF. V gene TRBV5-1 combines with J gene TRBJ2-7; tentatively, D is TRBD1 (6 bases). The length of the CDR3 is 16 residues. Germline CDR1 reads SGHRS; CDR2 reads YFSETQ. Trimming removed 6 bases at V and 3 bases at J, with 22 bases between.

This chain joins TRBV10-3 and TRBJ1-2; 8 nucleotides match TRBD1. Germline V gene data show CDR1 as ENHRY and CDR2 as SYGVKD. This CDR3 contains 14 residues. V shed 7 bases, J shed 3 bases, and the junction held 7 bases outside the gene matches. This CDR3 is CAINPDREHYGYTF. CDR3 coding DNA: TGTGCCATCAATCCGGACAGGGAGCACTATGGCTACACCTTC.

J is TRBJ1-6 and V is TRBV28; tentatively, D is TRBD1 (6 bases). V lost 2 bases to trimming and J lost 8 bases, with 10 bases between them. The germline V gene encodes CDR1 MDHEN and CDR2 SYDVKM. CDR3 size: 14 residues. The CDR3 bases are TGTGCCAGCAGTTTAACAGGGAGTGATTCACCCCTCCACTTT. Encoded protein: CASSLTGSDSPLHF.

The count of this clone is one. The chain employs TRBV28 and TRBJ1-1; D might be TRBD1 (5 bases). The CDR3 length is 15 residues. The germline gives CDR1 MDHEN, CDR2 SYDVKM. With 4 bases removed from V and 1 base from J, the gap between germline ends came to 13 bases. The chain's CDR3 is CASSSWRQGNTEAFF. The DNA of the CDR3 is TGTGCCAGCAGTTCATGGCGTCAGGGGAACACTGAAGCTTTCTTT.

CDR3 loop: CASSQGTGSGYEQYF. The CDR3 DNA reads as TGCGCCAGCAGCCAGGGGACAGGTAGCGGCTACGAGCAGTACTTC. The chain recombines TRBV4-3 with TRBJ2-7, with 8 nucleotides matching TRBD1. V was pared by 3 bases and J by 3 bases, with 7 bases of the junction left unmatched. The CDR3 sequence is 15 residues long. Germline values: CDR1 LGHNA, CDR2 YSLEER.

This clone has a handful of counts. The CDR3 coding sequence is TGTGCCAGCAGTCCACCGGGACTAGCGGGAAGCGAGCAGTACTTC. Residues: CASSPPGLAGSEQYF. This chain joins TRBV7-8 and TRBJ2-7, with 13 bases matching TRBD2. Trimming took 6 bases from V and 6 from J; bases not matched to a gene: 8. Germline V gene data show CDR1 as SGHVS and CDR2 as FQNEAQ. The CDR3 spans 15 residues.

The chain has TRBV28 and TRBJ1-2; D is unresolved. This CDR3 has 12 residues. CDR1 is MDHEN and CDR2 is SYDVKM in the germline V gene. The ends were cut back, 6 bases at V and 4 bases at J, with 9 bases in the middle. The DNA of the CDR3 is TGTGCCAGCAGGCAGGTCTCCTATGGCTACACCTTC. As protein: CASRQVSYGYTF.

V usage is TRBV3-1 (or the pseudogene TRBV3-2) and J usage is TRBJ1-6; the D gene is possibly TRBD1 (6 bases). The CDR3 spans 17 residues. From germline, CDR1 is LGHDT and CDR2 YNNKEL (reference sequence). V was cut by 0 bases and J by 6 bases, with 15 bases left in between. The CDR3 DNA is TGTGCCAGCAGCCAAGATCGGGGGGCGTCAGTTAATTCACCCCTCCACTTT. Amino acid sequence: CASSQDRGASVNSPLHF.

The chain is built from TRBV30 and TRBJ1-4; D is perhaps TRBD1 (6 bases). Germline CDR1 and CDR2: GTSNPN and SVGIG (reference sequence). Trimming removed 4 bases from V and 7 bases from J, with 13 bases in between. The CDR3 consists of 13 residues. The CDR3 coding sequence is TGTGCCTGGAAAACAGGGATAGGTGAAAAACTGTTTTTT. This translates into CAWKTGIGEKLFF.

The chain combines TRBV9 with TRBJ1-2; 8 nucleotides align to TRBD1. The CDR3 totals 16 residues. V lost 0 bases, J lost 5 bases, and 9 bases stayed unmatched. Germline lookup yields CDR1 SGDLS and CDR2 YYNGEE. CDR3 sequence reads: CASSVGTGGALYGYTF. DNA of the CDR3: TGTGCCAGCAGCGTAGGTACAGGGGGTGCCCTGTATGGCTACACCTTC.

This clone showed up just once. The gene calls are TRBV4-3 and TRBJ1-3, with D perhaps TRBD1 (5 bases). This CDR3 is built from 13 residues. Germline CDR1 and CDR2: LGHNA and YSLEER. Trimming took 0 bases from V and 11 from J, leaving 11 bases between them. As DNA, the CDR3 is TGCGCCAGCAGCCAAGACCCGCGGGGACCCATATATTTT. Amino acids: CASSQDPRGPIYF.

The V gene is TRBV11-2, the J gene TRBJ2-6; the D gene is possibly TRBD1 (6 bases). The germline CDR1 and CDR2 sequences are SGHAT and FQNNGV. The CDR3 has 15 amino acids. V was trimmed by 11 bases and J by 0 bases, leaving 14 bases between them. The CDR3 spells CAVQGSRSGANVLTF. The CDR3 nucleotides read TGTGCCGTACAGGGTTCACGCTCTGGGGCCAACGTCCTGACTTTC. Full variable domain (rest looked up from reference TRBV11-2 and TRBJ2-6): EAGVAQSPRYKIIEKRQSVAFWCNPISGHATLYWYQQILGQGPKLLIQFQNNGVVDDSQLPKDRFSAERLKGVDSTLKIQPAKLEDSAVYLCAVQGSRSGANVLTFGAGSRLTVL.

This clone was picked up one time. The rearrangement links TRBV9 to TRBJ1-2; D is perhaps TRBD1 (6 bases). The CDR3 extends over 15 amino acids. Germline CDR1 SGDLS, CDR2 YYNGEE. V gave up 4 bases and J gave up 5 bases, with 18 bases separating them. The CDR3 here is CASSPIRDTWYGYTF. Written as DNA, the CDR3 is TGTGCCAGCAGCCCTATCCGGGACACTTGGTATGGCTACACCTTC.